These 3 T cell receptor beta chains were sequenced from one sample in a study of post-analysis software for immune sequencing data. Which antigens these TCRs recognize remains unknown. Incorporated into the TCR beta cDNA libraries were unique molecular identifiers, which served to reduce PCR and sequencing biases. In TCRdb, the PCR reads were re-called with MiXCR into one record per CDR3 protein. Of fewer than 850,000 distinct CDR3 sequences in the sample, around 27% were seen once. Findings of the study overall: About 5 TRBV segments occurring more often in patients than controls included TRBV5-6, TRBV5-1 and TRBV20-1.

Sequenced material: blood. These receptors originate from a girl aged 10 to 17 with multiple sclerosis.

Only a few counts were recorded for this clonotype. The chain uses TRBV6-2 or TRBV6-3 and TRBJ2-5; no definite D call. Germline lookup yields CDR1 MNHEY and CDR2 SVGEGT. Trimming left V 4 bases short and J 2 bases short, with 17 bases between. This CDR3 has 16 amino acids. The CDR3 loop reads CASSCSMHLKQETQYF. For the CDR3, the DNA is TGTGCCAGCAGTTGCTCGATGCATCTCAAGCAAGAGACCCAGTACTTC.

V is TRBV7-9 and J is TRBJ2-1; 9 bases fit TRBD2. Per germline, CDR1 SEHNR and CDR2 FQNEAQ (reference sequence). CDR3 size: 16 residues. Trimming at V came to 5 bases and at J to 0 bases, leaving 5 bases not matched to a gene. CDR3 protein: CASSGTSRDSYNEQFF. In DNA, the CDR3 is TGTGCCAGCAGCGGGACTAGCCGCGACTCCTACAATGAGCAGTTCTTC.

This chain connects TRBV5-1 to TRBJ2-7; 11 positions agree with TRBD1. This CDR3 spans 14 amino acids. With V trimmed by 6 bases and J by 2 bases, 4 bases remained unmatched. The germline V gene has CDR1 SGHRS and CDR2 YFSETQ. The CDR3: CASKGQGATYEQYF. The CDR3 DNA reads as TGCGCCAGCAAAGGACAGGGGGCCACCTACGAGCAGTACTTC.